The 8 T cell receptor beta chains below were found in one sample sequenced in a study of cytomegalovirus exposure and HLA in healthy donors. PCR amplification relied on 60 Vbeta primers (plus 13 Jbeta primers). Some clones are missing from TCRdb's copy, which holds only in-frame ones; the method was immunoSEQ multiplex PCR. The data contain about 180,000 clones, roughly 82% of them singletons. The sequenced material came from PBMCs. The receptor set was obtained from a man between 40 and 49 years old in good health and CMV-seronegative.

V usage is TRBV27 and J usage is TRBJ2-1; 12 nucleotides agree with TRBD2. Trimming at V came to 6 bases and at J to 7 bases, leaving 7 bases not matched to a gene. Germline V gene lookup returns CDR1 MNHEY and CDR2 SMNVEV (reference sequence). CDR3 length equals 15 residues. The CDR3 loop is CASSPRLAGVNEQFF. The CDR3 DNA follows: TGTGCCAGCAGCCCGCGACTAGCGGGAGTAAATGAGCAGTTCTTC.

The chain links TRBV28 to TRBJ2-5; D is ambiguous. The CDR3 has 14 residues. V lost 0 bases, J lost 1 base, and 6 bases lay in between. CDR1 is MDHEN and CDR2 is SYDVKM in the germline V gene. The CDR3: CASSLWAAQETQYF. DNA for the CDR3: TGTGCCAGCAGTTTATGGGCGGCCCAAGAGACCCAGTACTTC.

The V and J genes are TRBV9 and TRBJ2-1; 7 nucleotides align to TRBD2. Germline CDR1 is SGDLS and CDR2 is YYNGEE. The trim removed 4 bases at V and 0 bases at J, leaving 13 bases unmatched. The CDR3 has 18 amino acids. CDR3 nucleotide sequence: TGTGCCAGCAGCTCTCCCTTCCGGGCGGGGGACTCCTACAATGAGCAGTTCTTC. Protein: CASSSPFRAGDSYNEQFF.

This chain joins TRBV5-6 and TRBJ2-2, with a tentative D call TRBD2 (5 bases). This CDR3 is 14 amino acids long. V lost 2 bases and J lost 2, with 7 bases in between. From germline, CDR1 is SGHDT and CDR2 YYEEEE. CDR3 in DNA: TGTGCCAGCAGCTTAGGACTTAACACCGGGGAGCTGTTTTTT. It is translated as CASSLGLNTGELFF.

The V and J genes are TRBV4-2 and TRBJ2-7; no clear D gene. The germline V gene encodes CDR1 LGHNA and CDR2 YNFKEQ. V was clipped by 1 base and J by 2 bases, with 15 bases between them. The CDR3 consists of 16 residues. The CDR3 sequence is CASSQGLRQSAYEQYF. The CDR3 DNA is TGTGCCAGCAGCCAAGGTCTGAGGCAGTCGGCCTACGAGCAGTACTTC.

The chain combines TRBV7-2 with TRBJ2-5; D call uncertain. The CDR3 length is 14 residues. Germline V gene lookup returns CDR1 SGHTA and CDR2 FQGNSA. V was trimmed by 1 base and J by 4 bases, leaving 10 bases between them. Here the CDR3 reads CASSLVASRETQYF. DNA for the CDR3: TGTGCCAGCAGCTTAGTGGCCTCAAGAGAGACCCAGTACTTC.

This chain connects TRBV6-6 to TRBJ1-3; D is ambiguous. Germline V CDR1 and CDR2: MNHNY, SVGAGI (reference sequence). CDR3 size: 15 residues. Trimming removed 2 bases at V and 3 bases at J, with 11 bases between. The CDR3 sequence is CASSYERGFGNTIYF. Written as DNA, the CDR3 is TGTGCCAGCAGTTACGAACGAGGATTTGGAAACACCATATATTTT.

This clone was counted once. J is TRBJ1-1 and V is TRBV14; D ambiguous. Per germline, CDR1 SGHDN and CDR2 FVKESK. The V end was cut by 4 bases, the J end by 2 bases, with 8 bases between. The CDR3 is made up of 13 amino acids. The CDR3 DNA reads as TGTGCCAGCAGCCTGGGCCTAAACACTGAAGCTTTCTTT. Protein sequence: CASSLGLNTEAFF.